The clone carrying this T cell receptor (beta chain) was seen only a few times. These data are taken from a study of blood T cell repertoires in COVID-19. Study at large: There were acute and convalescent COVID-19 samples, and they came from the United States, Italy and Spain. PBMCs, B-cell-depleted T cells, or T cells provided the cDNA or gDNA that made up the material.

V lost 6 bases to trimming and J lost 4 bases; unmatched junction nucleotides: 5. The CDR3 consists of 15 residues. Germline V gene sequence: CDR1 LNHDA, CDR2 SQIVND (reference sequence). Per the authors' pipeline: Reference gene primer amplification in the assay estimated nucleated cell counts. TCRdb keeps only in-frame clones here, not all; method: immunoSEQ multiplex PCR. That table gives V, J and clone size, and the DNA gave D and trimming. The sample includes a few hundred thousand clones, 80% to 90% of them seen just once. The source material was peripheral blood. The chain has TRBV19 and TRBJ2-2; 10 bases are shared with TRBD1. The receptor comes from a woman aged 45-59 years with acute or convalescent COVID-19. The CDR3 loop reads CASSSRDRGTGELFF. DNA for the CDR3: TGTGCCAGTAGCTCCAGGGACAGGGGCACCGGGGAGCTGTTTTTT.